The next 2 T cell receptor beta chains were all read from a single sample in a study of OX40 agonist ivuxolimab in advanced cancers. Profiling relied on immunoSEQ multiplex PCR, and the TCRdb table lists in-frame clones only, not all of them. The table includes under 150,000 clones, 90% detected once. The sequencing here drew on CD4+ or CD8+ T cells sorted from blood, taken in a trial of the OX40 agonist ivuxolimab. The receptors come from an adult with an advanced solid tumor such as melanoma, head and neck, liver or kidney cancer.

This clone came up a few times. This chain joins TRBV19 and TRBJ1-5; possible D gene TRBD1, 5 bases. The CDR3 loop spans 16 amino acids. Trimming took off 5 bases at V and 1 base at J, with 15 bases between the two ends. CDR1 and CDR2 from the germline V gene are LNHDA and SQIVND (reference sequence). DNA of the CDR3: TGTGCCAGTAGTGTCCCCCAGGGTATGAGCAATCAGCCCCAGCATTTT. This gives the protein CASSVPQGMSNQPQHF.

The chain uses TRBV28 and TRBJ1-3; the D is unclear. Germline values: CDR1 MDHEN, CDR2 SYDVKM. Trimming removed 5 bases at V and 0 bases at J, with 5 bases between. CDR3 length equals 13 residues. CDR3 in DNA: TGTGCCAGCAGTGGGGACTCTGGAAACACCATATATTTT. Translation gives CASSGDSGNTIYF.